Reported below is one T cell receptor beta chain. This clonotype was seen at least ten times. Its antigen is still unknown. No base quality information exists; no much larger clone differs at one position. The data were taken from a study of identical twins (dated by TCRdb to 2016 to 2018). General notes on the study: TCR alpha and beta repertoires from monozygotic twins, unrelated adults of various ages and cord blood were deep-sequenced to test whether fetal clonotypes persist. To rule out contamination, replicate twin experiments were performed at different times with different library preparation protocols. The full study reports these points: Out-of-frame TCR alpha sequences shared between twins showed an excess of low generation-probability sequences compared with coincidental sharing between unrelated individuals. Invariant T cells such as MAIT and iNKT could partly confound zero-insertion analyses, though diverse VJ usage argued against this for most clonotypes. Because the same donors could not be followed over many years, the conclusions depended on cross-sectional statistical analysis. A weaker excess of twin sharing was found in beta out-of-frame sequences because the signal-to-noise ratio was lowered by fewer shared sequences. In monozygotic twins, recombination models systematically underestimated out-of-frame TCR alpha sharing, but the models matched the sharing seen between unrelated individuals. Abundant cord blood beta clonotypes had fewer insertions, young adult naive repertoires showed a similar but weaker trend, and memory repertoires showed no such trend.

Libraries came from 5' RACE. Sequencing instrument: Illumina HiSeq 2000. Template switching introduced a universal primer binding site; the final cDNA contained a unique molecular identifier, enabling accurate counting of TCR cDNA molecules. First-strand cDNA for TCR alpha and beta chains was synthesized from specific primers in the conserved constant-segment region. To control for contamination, every cDNA library carried two barcodes: a SMART-Mk sample barcode plus Illumina barcodes. TruSeq adapter sequences, together with Illumina sample barcodes, were added in two successive PCR steps. The TCR alpha and beta cDNA libraries were sequenced on the Illumina HiSeq platform using custom primers. The study's own analysis went as follows. Raw reads were processed with MiGEC to extract unique molecular identifiers, and MiXCR was used to determine CDR3 positions. For each individual, recombination models were inferred using an EM algorithm with the repgenHMM and IGoR tools. Shared clonotypes were analyzed with the tcR package in R, and sharing was normalized by the product of cloneset sizes. To study raw recombination free of thymic and clonal selection effects, out-of-frame nonproductive sequences were analyzed. TCRdb reran the public reads through fastp at Q25 and MiXCR, keeping productive beta chains. Each CDR3 protein gets just one entry, which takes the most common genes and DNA from the rows behind it. TCRdb assigned the V and J calls; the authors' analysis was not used. The sample data list hundreds of thousands of distinct CDR3 sequences, and under 9% of these were observed just once. The ten biggest clones cover roughly 0.9% of the sample.

Trimming at the junction amounts to 6 bases on V and 6 bases on J, and the germline ends lie 15 bases apart. Measured from the cysteine to the phenylalanine, the CDR3 is 14 residues long. CDR3 DNA only is kept here, 42 bases in frame from base 1. Only healthy Caucasian donors were included. The twin cohort comprised three pairs of female monozygotic twins, all aged roughly 18 to 29 years. Peripheral blood mononuclear cells were the source from which RNA for the TCR libraries was isolated. These same data were also listed under a study on yellow fever vaccine responses in identical twins. The second paper further reports: According to the authors, the vaccine-induced T cell response in identical twins seemed to be partly convergent and partly specific to each individual. Focusing on identical twins, the study followed the T cell clones that responded to the vaccine, and did so with precision.

The receptor's source is a woman younger than 30 in good health. Sequencing input: PBMCs. The chain couples TRBV12-3 or TRBV12-4 to TRBJ2-1; the D gene is perhaps TRBD2, on 5 matching bases. The CDR3 corresponds to CASRLGRVSNEQFF. The DNA sequence is given as TGTGCCAGCAGACTAGGAAGGGTTAGCAATGAGCAGTTCTTC.